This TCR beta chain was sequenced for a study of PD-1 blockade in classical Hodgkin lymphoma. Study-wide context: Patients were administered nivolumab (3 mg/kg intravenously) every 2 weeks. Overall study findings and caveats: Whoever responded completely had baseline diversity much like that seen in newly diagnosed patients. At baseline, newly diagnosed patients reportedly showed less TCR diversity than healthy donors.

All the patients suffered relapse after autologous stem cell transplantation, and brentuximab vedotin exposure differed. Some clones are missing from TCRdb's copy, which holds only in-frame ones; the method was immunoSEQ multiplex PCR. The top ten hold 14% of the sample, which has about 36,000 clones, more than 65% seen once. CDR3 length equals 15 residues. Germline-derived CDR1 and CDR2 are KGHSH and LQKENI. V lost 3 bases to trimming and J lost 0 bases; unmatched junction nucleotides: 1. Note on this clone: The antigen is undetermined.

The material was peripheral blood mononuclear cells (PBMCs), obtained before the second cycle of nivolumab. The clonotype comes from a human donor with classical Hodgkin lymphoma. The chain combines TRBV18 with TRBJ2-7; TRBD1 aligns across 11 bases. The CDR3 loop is CASSPGQGASYEQYF. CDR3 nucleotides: TGTGCCAGCTCACCCGGACAGGGGGCCTCCTACGAGCAGTACTTC.